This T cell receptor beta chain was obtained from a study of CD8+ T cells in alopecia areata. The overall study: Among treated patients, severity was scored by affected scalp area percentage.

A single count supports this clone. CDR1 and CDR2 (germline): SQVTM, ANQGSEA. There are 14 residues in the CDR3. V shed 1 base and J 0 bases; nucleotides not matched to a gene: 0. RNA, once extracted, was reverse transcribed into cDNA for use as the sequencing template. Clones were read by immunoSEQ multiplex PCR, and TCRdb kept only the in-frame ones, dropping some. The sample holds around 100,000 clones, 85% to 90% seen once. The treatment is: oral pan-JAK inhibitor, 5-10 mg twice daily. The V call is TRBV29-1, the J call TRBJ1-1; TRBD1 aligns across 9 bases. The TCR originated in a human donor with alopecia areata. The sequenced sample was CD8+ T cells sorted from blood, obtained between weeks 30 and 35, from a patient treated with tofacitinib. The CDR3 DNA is TGCAGCGTTGAAGGGACAGGGGTGAACACTGAAGCTTTCTTT. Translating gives CSVEGTGVNTEAFF.